This TCR beta chain was identified during a study of technical replicates of blood from a few donors. This CDR3 has 11 amino acids. Germline V lookup: CDR1 DFQATT, CDR2 SNEGSKA (reference sequence). V lost 7 bases to trimming and J lost 7 bases; unmatched junction nucleotides: 6. Repertoires were generated with immunoSEQ multiplex PCR, while TCRdb's copy carries only in-frame clones and drops some. This sample has tens of thousands of clones, with approximately 94% found just once. The J gene is TRBJ1-1, the V gene TRBV20-1, with 7 bases fitting TRBD1. This clonotype originated in a human donor in good health. The sample taken for sequencing was T cells isolated from PBMCs. The CDR3 loop is CSGRGGFEAFF. The DNA of the CDR3 is TGCAGTGGGCGAGGGGGCTTTGAAGCTTTCTTT.